Presented here are 19 T cell receptor beta chains from one specimen sequenced in a study of tumor and adjacent non-tumor tissue in lung cancer. The template was RNA from unsorted bulk tissue. A modified ARM-PCR protocol with three rounds of nested PCR amplified TCRbeta. TCRdb ran MiXCR on the multiplex PCR reads and lists one entry per CDR3 protein. The data show tens of thousands of distinct CDR3 sequences, with almost 60% seen just once and around 20% held by the top ten. The sample taken for sequencing was lung tumor tissue. The source of these receptors is a middle-aged man with non-small cell lung cancer.

This clonotype was detected ten times or more. V and J are TRBV10-3 and TRBJ1-3; D remains ambiguous. CDR3 length: 14 residues. V gave up 10 bases and J gave up 3 bases, with 16 bases separating them. The germline CDR1 and CDR2 sequences are ENHRY and SYGVKD. The CDR3 here is CATHTRRHGNTIYF. The CDR3 coding sequence is TGTGCCACCCATACTCGCCGTCATGGAAACACCATATATTTT.

This clonotype has at least ten counts. This chain links TRBV7-8 with TRBJ2-2; no definite D call. CDR3 length equals 15 residues. Trimming left V 4 bases short and J 0 bases short, with 9 bases between. Per the germline V gene, CDR1 is SGHVS and CDR2 is FQNEAQ. CDR3 sequence: CASSSSHSNTGELFF. The CDR3 DNA reads TGTGCCAGCAGCTCATCCCACTCGAACACCGGGGAGCTGTTTTTT. The complete variable domain, with remaining parts taken from reference TRBV7-8 and TRBJ2-2, reads GAGVSQSPRYKVAKRGQDVALRCDPISGHVSLFWYQQALGQGPEFLTYFQNEAQLDKSGLPSDRFFAERPEGSVSTLKIQRTQQEDSAVYLCASSSSHSNTGELFFGEGSRLTVL.

About this clonotype itself: A single base separates this from a much larger clone, so it may be a read error. This likely comes from a read error, as the CDR3 has no conserved phenylalanine or tryptophan at its end. The chain couples TRBV6-5 to TRBJ1-6; a possible D gene is TRBD1 (5 bases). There are 14 residues in the CDR3. The germline gives CDR1 MNHEY, CDR2 SVGAGI. V was pared by 6 bases and J by 8 bases, with 14 bases between. CDR3 in amino acids: CASSATLGDSPLHL. CDR3 coding DNA: TGTGCCAGCAGCGCTACTCTGGGGGATTCACCCCTCCACCTT.

This clonotype was seen many times. This rearrangement joins TRBV20-1 to TRBJ2-7, with 14 bases aligning to TRBD2. Germline CDR1 is DFQATT and CDR2 is SNEGSKA (reference sequence). CDR3 length: 15 amino acids. V lost 0 bases to trimming and J lost 6 bases; unmatched junction nucleotides: 4. DNA of the CDR3: TGCAGTGCTAGAGAAGGACTAGCGGGAGGTGGCGAGCAGTACTTC. Encoded protein: CSAREGLAGGGEQYF.

Concerning this clonotype: A much larger clonotype is one base distant, so this may be a read error. V gene TRBV10-3 combines with J gene TRBJ1-4; TRBD1 agrees at 7 bases. The CDR3 totals 16 residues. The V gene end was trimmed by 6 bases and the J gene end by 5 bases; junction bases not matched to a gene: 12. Germline loops: CDR1 ENHRY, CDR2 SYGVKD. CDR3 DNA sequence: TGTGCCATCAGCGACCCAACAGGGGCCCAAAATGAAAAACTGTTTTTT. As protein: CAISDPTGAQNEKLFF.

Regarding this clonotype: This may be a read error, as it is one base from a much larger clone. The gene calls are TRBV11-2 and TRBJ2-1, with a possible D match to TRBD1 (5 bases). Trimming shortened V by 4 bases and J by 5 bases, and 9 bases separated the two germline ends. CDR1 and CDR2 (germline): SGHAT, FQNNGV. CDR3 length equals 13 residues. The CDR3 region is CASSSGKNNEQFF. CDR3 nucleotide sequence: TGTGCCAGCAGCTCAGGGAAGAACAATGAGCAGTTCTTC.

With regard to this clonotype: This clone may be a read error of a much larger clone one base away. The chain links TRBV28 to TRBJ1-6; D gene uncertain. The CDR3 length is 13 residues. V lost 2 bases and J 7 bases, leaving 6 bases between the germline ends. The V gene's germline CDR1 is MDHEN and CDR2 SYDVKM. The CDR3 reads CASSLPGNSPLHF. CDR3 DNA: TGTGCCAGCAGTTTACCGGGGAATTCACCCCTCCACTTT.

As for this clonotype: Sequence at one end of the junction differs from germline and may be a read error. V and J are TRBV11-2 and TRBJ1-1; D gene ambiguous. Per germline, CDR1 SGHAT and CDR2 FQNNGV. This CDR3 region has 14 residues. The CDR3 DNA sequence: TGTGCCAGCAGCGGACCAAGAATGAACACTGAAGCTTTGTTT. Translated, it gives CASSGPRMNTEALF.

As regards this clonotype: It is likely a read error, because the conserved phenylalanine at the end of the CDR3 is missing. The CDR3: CASGEGGVNTEAFL. The CDR3 region has the DNA TGTGCCAGTGGTGAAGGGGGCGTGAACACTGAAGCTTTCCTT. This sequence joins TRBV6-1 and TRBJ1-1; 7 bases line up with TRBD1. Germline lookup yields CDR1 MNHNS and CDR2 SASEGT. J gave up 0 bases and V 9 bases, and 7 bases lay outside the gene matches. The CDR3 has 14 residues.

Concerning this clonotype itself: Its ends do not fully match the called genes, so a read error is possible. V usage is TRBV10-3 and J usage is TRBJ2-5, with D perhaps TRBD2 (7 bases). Germline loops: CDR1 ENHRY, CDR2 SYGVKD. The CDR3 is 12 amino acids. CDR3: CASTGGGETQCF. The DNA of the CDR3 is TGTGCCTCAACGGGGGGCGGAGAGACCCAGTGCTTC.

At least ten counts were recorded for this clonotype. The CDR3 sequence: CASSYSRAGYTF. In DNA, the CDR3 is TGTGCCAGCAGTTACTCAAGGGCTGGCTACACCTTC. The rearrangement links TRBV6-2 or TRBV6-3 to TRBJ1-2, with no clear D. This CDR3 contains 12 residues. Germline assignment: CDR1 MNHEY and CDR2 SVGEGT. V lost 0 bases, J lost 7 bases, and 6 bases lay in between.

Concerning this clonotype: A much larger clone differs from this one at a single base, so this may be a read error. CDR3 nucleotide sequence: TGCGCCAGCAGCTTGTGGGCAGGGGTAAGCACCGGGGAGCTGTTTTTT. Its translation is CASSLWAGVSTGELFF. J is TRBJ2-2 and V is TRBV5-1; possibly TRBD1 for D (6 bases). Germline V gene lookup returns CDR1 SGHRS and CDR2 YFSETQ. This CDR3 has 16 residues. Trimming pared 1 base from V and 4 bases from J, leaving 14 bases between.

This clonotype was seen more than once but under ten times. The chain combines TRBV5-1 with TRBJ1-2; D is perhaps TRBD1 (5 bases). V shed 3 bases and J shed 2 bases, with 8 bases lying between them. Germline V gene data show CDR1 as SGHRS and CDR2 as YFSETQ. This CDR3 region has 13 residues. The CDR3 nucleotides read TGCGCCAGCAGCTGGGGGGACAACTATGGCTACACCTTC. Its protein product is CASSWGDNYGYTF.

The CDR3 DNA reads TGTGCCAGCAGCGCCACAGAACACAATCAGCCCCAGCATTTT. Amino acids: CASSATEHNQPQHF. J is TRBJ1-5 and V is TRBV7-8; no clear D. The ends were cut back, 5 bases at V and 3 bases at J, with 11 bases in the middle. The CDR3 runs to 14 residues. Germline CDR1 is SGHVS and CDR2 is FQNEAQ.

This clonotype was recorded only once. One junction end does not reproduce the germline sequence, and a read error may be involved. The chain joins TRBV20-1 to TRBJ2-7, with TRBD2 matching 12 bases. The CDR3 totals 15 residues. CDR1 and CDR2 (germline): DFQATT, SNEGSKA (reference sequence). The CDR3 region is CSLPITSGGTYEHYF. CDR3 DNA: TGCAGTCTTCCTATTACTAGCGGGGGGACCTACGAGCACTACTTC.

With regard to this clonotype: Just one base apart from a much larger clone, this may be a read error. V usage is TRBV28 and J usage is TRBJ1-5, with 9 bases aligning to TRBD1. Germline CDR1 is MDHEN and CDR2 is SYDVKM. The CDR3 spans 13 residues. The CDR3, as DNA: TGTGCCAGCACTCCGGGACAGGGTCAGCCCCAGCGTTTT. Residues: CASTPGQGQPQRF.

This rearrangement joins TRBV11-2 to TRBJ1-6, with D possibly being TRBD1 (6 bases). Trimming removed 3 bases at V and 18 bases at J, with 27 bases between. This CDR3 is built from 16 residues. Per the germline V gene, CDR1 is SGHAT and CDR2 is FQNNGV. CDR3 nucleotide sequence: TGTGCCAGCAGCTTCTCGGGACACGACTATAATTCACCCTCCCACTTT. As protein: CASSFSGHDYNSPSHF.

Remarks on this clonotype: This sequence may be a read error, since a much larger clone differs from it by one base. Written as DNA, the CDR3 is TGCGCCAGCACCCTCGGCGGACCAAGCACAAATACGCAGTATTTT. Protein: CASTLGGPSTNTQYF. This chain joins TRBV5-1 and TRBJ2-3; D unresolved. Germline V gene data show CDR1 as SGHRS and CDR2 as YFSETQ. The CDR3 is made up of 15 amino acids.

On this clonotype: Mismatch with germline at one junction end may stem from a read error. The gene calls are TRBV4-2 and TRBJ2-3; D perhaps matches TRBD2 (5 bases). This CDR3 comprises 16 residues. Germline V gives CDR1 LGHNA, CDR2 YNFKEQ. The CDR3 bases are TGTACCAGCAGCCTAGCCCCCGGCATCGCTACAGATACGCAGTATTTT. Translation: CTSSLAPGIATDTQYF.